Sequencing of this T cell receptor beta chain was carried out in a study of blood T cells in healthy people across ages. Study-wide results and limits: Expanded clonotype changes were possibly confounded by unknown donor CMV status. The study found TCR beta diversity correlated strongly with naive T cell percentage. Diversity of TCR beta per million T cells declined in a roughly linear way with age.

As concerns this clonotype: Its target is not known.

The germline CDR1 and CDR2 sequences are MDHEN and SYDVKM. V was trimmed by 8 bases and J by 1 base, leaving 16 bases between them. The length of the CDR3 is 15 residues. Extraction yielded at least 6 micrograms of total RNA per sample. Primers used in a second PCR of about 7 to 11 cycles were a sample-barcoded 5' primer and a J-beta primer mix. TCRdb passed the 5' RACE reads through MiXCR, listing each CDR3 protein once. The repertoire has around 1,500,000 distinct CDR3 sequences, roughly 28% of them found once; the top ten carry 7.7%. The clonotype comes from a woman aged 25 to 39 in good health. Specimen: blood. The chain carries TRBV28 and TRBJ2-3, with a possible D match to TRBD1 (6 bases). This CDR3 reads CASVIGGSGTDTQYF. CDR3 coding DNA: TGTGCCAGCGTTATAGGGGGTTCCGGCACAGATACGCAGTATTTT.